The clone carrying this T cell receptor beta chain was counted many times. These data belong to a study of response to subunit inactivated influenza vaccine. MiXCR, applied by TCRdb to the RT-PCR reads, yields one record per CDR3 protein. The sample consists of some 850,000 distinct CDR3 sequences, approximately 18% of them appearing once. CDR3 length: 15 amino acids. Trimming removed 6 bases from V and 2 bases from J, with 14 bases in between. Germline CDR1 reads MNHEY; CDR2 reads SVGEGT. The sample here was PBMCs from blood, taken about 5 days after vaccination. The receptor comes from a man aged 50-59 years who received an inactivated influenza vaccine. V is TRBV6-2 or TRBV6-3 and J is TRBJ2-1; D is possibly TRBD2 (5 bases). The CDR3 DNA is TGTGCCAGCAGGGTCGGGGTGCTTACCTACAATGAGCAGTTCTTC. Translated: CASRVGVLTYNEQFF.